The present TCR beta chain was sequenced within a study of blood T cell repertoires in COVID-19 (dated by TCRdb to the early 2020s). Regarding the research as a whole: The collaborator samples originated in the United States, Italy and Spain and spanned the acute and convalescent phases of COVID-19. HLA class I and class II types, where available, came from metadata supplied by the sample provider rather than from assay-based typing. The prospective study material was composed of cDNA or gDNA derived from T cells, B-cell-depleted T cells, or PBMCs. Subjects who had been exposed to COVID-19, were actively infected with it, or had recovered from it provided the deeply sampled blood TCRbeta repertoires that made up the dataset. The samples were drawn from two sources: the first 160 participants of the ongoing ImmuneRACE study, and 1,200 or so subjects contributed by 6 global collaborators. The sample metadata nearly always contained a de-identified subject ID, COVID-19 status, age in years and sex. A freely available public database, intended as a resource for researchers studying the immune response to SARS-CoV-2, is where the repertoires were released. Points the paper makes about the study in general: How much clinical and demographic metadata was included differed by source and by participant, and the metadata was provided uncurated.

Whole blood was collected in K2EDTA tubes by collaborating institutions according to the institutions' own protocols. For TCRbeta analysis, collaborator samples were shipped as frozen whole blood, as isolated PBMCs, or as DNA extracted from either sample type. This clone was picked up one time. Its antigen has not been determined. There are no base qualities to consult, and no much larger clone falls within one base. TCRbeta CDR3 regions were amplified from genomic DNA using the immunoSEQ Assay, a bias-controlled multiplex PCR. As for the authors' bioinformatics: The number of nucleated cells in each sample was estimated by amplification of reference gene primers within the assay. To quantify the absolute abundance of each unique TCRbeta CDR3 rearrangement, sequence reads were collapsed and filtered. For each sample, productive Simpson clonality was calculated by taking the square root of Simpson's diversity index across productive rearrangements. TCRdb re-hosts the immuneACCESS table, in-frame sequences only. Its copies lack some clones; in the studies checked, an unresolved V gene accounts for under half of them, and the cause for the rest is not known. That table is the source of V, J and clone size, and D and trimming were worked out from the DNA. This sample comprises about 160,000 clones, 70% to 90% of them detected only once. The ten largest account for approximately 2.8% of the sample.

Taken from the germline V gene (reference sequence), the CDR1 and CDR2 loops are LNHDA and SQIVND. A distance of 14 bases separates the germline ends of V and J, which lose 4 bases and 4 bases respectively. The CDR3 measures 14 amino acids from cysteine to phenylalanine. The retained sequence is limited to the CDR3, 42 bases, with the frame set at the first base. The rearrangement joined TRBV19 to TRBJ2-7; the D gene is perhaps TRBD2, on 5 matching bases. Material: peripheral blood. This clonotype originated in a man aged 60-69 years with acute or convalescent COVID-19. The nucleotide sequence is given as TGTGCCAGTAGTAGGCTAGCAGGTGGGTACGAGCAGTACTTC. It codes for CASSRLAGGYEQYF.